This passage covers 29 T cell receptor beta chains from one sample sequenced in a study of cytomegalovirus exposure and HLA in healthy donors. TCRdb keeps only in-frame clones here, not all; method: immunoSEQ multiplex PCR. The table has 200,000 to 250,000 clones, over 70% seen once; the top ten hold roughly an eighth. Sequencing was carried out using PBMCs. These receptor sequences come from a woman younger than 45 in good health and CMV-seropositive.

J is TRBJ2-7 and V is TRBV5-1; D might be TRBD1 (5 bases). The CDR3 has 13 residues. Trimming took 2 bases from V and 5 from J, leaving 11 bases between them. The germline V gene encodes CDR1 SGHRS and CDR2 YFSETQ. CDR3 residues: CASSFWQGHEQYF. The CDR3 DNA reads TGCGCCAGCAGCTTCTGGCAGGGCCACGAGCAGTACTTC. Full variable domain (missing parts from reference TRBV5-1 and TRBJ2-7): KAGVTQTPRYLIKTRGQQVTLSCSPISGHRSVSWYQQTPGQGLQFLFEYFSETQRNKGNFPGRFSGRQFSNSRSEMNVSTLELGDSALYLCASSFWQGHEQYFGPGTRLTVT.

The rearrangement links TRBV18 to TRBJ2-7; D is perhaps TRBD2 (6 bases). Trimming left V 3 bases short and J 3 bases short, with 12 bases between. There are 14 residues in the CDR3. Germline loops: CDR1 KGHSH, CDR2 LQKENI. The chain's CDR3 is CASSPIAGGYEQYF. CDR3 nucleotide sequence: TGTGCCAGCTCACCGATAGCCGGGGGCTACGAGCAGTACTTC.

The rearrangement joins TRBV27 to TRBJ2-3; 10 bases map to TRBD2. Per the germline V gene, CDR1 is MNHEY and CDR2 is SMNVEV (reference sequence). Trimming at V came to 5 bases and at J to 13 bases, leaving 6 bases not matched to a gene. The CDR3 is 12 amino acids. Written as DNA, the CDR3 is TGTGCCAGCAGTCTAGCGGGAGCCCTTGAGTATTTT. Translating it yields CASSLAGALEYF.

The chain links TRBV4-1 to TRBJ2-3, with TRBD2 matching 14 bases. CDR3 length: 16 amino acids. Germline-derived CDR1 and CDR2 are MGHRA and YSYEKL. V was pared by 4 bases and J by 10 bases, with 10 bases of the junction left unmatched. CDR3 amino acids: CASSRLSGLAGGAQYF. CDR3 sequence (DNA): TGCGCCAGCAGCCGACTCTCCGGACTAGCGGGAGGTGCGCAGTATTTT.

The CDR3 bases are TGTGCCAGCAGCCAGAGCGGGGGGAGGAGTATAGCGGGAGGCCACAATGAGCAGTTCTTC. It is translated as CASSQSGGRSIAGGHNEQFF. J is TRBJ2-1 and V is TRBV5-5; 10 positions agree with TRBD2. There are 20 residues in the CDR3. The germline V gene encodes CDR1 SGHKS and CDR2 YYEKEE (reference sequence). The J segment lost 5 bases and the V segment lost 4 bases, leaving 21 bases of the junction unmatched. Full variable domain (remainder filled in from reference TRBV5-5 and TRBJ2-1): DAGVTQSPTHLIKTRGQQVTLRCSPISGHKSVSWYQQVLGQGPQFIFQYYEKEERGRGNFPDRFSARQFPNYSSELNVNALLLGDSALYLCASSQSGGRSIAGGHNEQFFGPGTRLTVL.

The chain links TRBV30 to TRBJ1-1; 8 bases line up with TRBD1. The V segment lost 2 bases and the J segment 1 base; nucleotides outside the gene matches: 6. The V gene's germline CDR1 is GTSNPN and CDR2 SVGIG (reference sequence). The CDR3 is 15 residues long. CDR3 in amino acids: CAWSYRDRRNTEAFF. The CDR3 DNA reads TGTGCCTGGAGTTACCGGGACAGGCGGAACACTGAAGCTTTCTTT.

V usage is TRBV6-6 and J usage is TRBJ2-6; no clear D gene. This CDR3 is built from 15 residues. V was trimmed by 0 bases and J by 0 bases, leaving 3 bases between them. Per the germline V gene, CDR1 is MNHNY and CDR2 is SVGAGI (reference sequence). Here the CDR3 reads CASSYSLSGANVLTF. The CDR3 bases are TGTGCCAGCAGTTACTCCCTCTCTGGGGCCAACGTCCTGACTTTC.

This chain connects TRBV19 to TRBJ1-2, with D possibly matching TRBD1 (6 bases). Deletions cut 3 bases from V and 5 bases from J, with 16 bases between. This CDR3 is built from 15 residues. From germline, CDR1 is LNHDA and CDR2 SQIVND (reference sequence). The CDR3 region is CASSIQGTLIYGYTF. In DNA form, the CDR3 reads TGTGCCAGTAGTATTCAGGGGACTCTGATTTATGGCTACACCTTC. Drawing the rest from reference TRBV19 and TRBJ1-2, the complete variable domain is DGGITQSPKYLFRKEGQNVTLSCEQNLNHDAMYWYRQDPGQGLRLIYYSQIVNDFQKGDIAEGYSVSREKKESFPLTVTSAQKNPTAFYLCASSIQGTLIYGYTFGSGTRLTVV.

The CDR3 reads CASSSYNSYEQYF. For the CDR3, the DNA is TGCGCCAGCAGCTCATACAACTCCTACGAGCAGTACTTC. The chain joins TRBV5-1 to TRBJ2-7; the D is unclear. The CDR3 has 13 residues. Germline values: CDR1 SGHRS, CDR2 YFSETQ. Trimming left V 3 bases short and J 0 bases short, with 7 bases between.

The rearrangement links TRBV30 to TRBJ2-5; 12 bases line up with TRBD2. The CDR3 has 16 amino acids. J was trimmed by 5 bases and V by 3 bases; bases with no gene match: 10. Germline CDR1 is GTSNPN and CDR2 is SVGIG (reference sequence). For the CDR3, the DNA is TGTGCCTGGAGCCCTAGGCTAGCGGGAGGGGGCGAGACCCAGTACTTC. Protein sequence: CAWSPRLAGGGETQYF. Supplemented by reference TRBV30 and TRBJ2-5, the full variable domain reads SQTIHQWPATLVQPVGSPLSLECTVEGTSNPNLYWYRQAAGRGLQLLFYSVGIGQISSEVPQNLSASRPQDRQFILSSKKLLLSDSGFYLCAWSPRLAGGGETQYFGPGTRLLVL.

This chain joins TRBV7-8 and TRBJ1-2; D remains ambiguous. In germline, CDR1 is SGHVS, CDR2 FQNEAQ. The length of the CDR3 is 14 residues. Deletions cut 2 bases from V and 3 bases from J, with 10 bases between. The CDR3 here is CASSLKTDDYGYTF. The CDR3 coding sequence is TGTGCCAGCAGCTTAAAGACGGATGACTATGGCTACACCTTC.

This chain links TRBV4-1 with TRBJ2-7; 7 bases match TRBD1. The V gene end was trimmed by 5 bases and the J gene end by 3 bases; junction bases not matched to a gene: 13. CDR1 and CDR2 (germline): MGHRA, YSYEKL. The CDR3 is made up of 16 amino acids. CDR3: CASSGRPGQTNYEQYF. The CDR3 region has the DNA TGCGCCAGCAGCGGTCGGCCGGGACAGACTAACTACGAGCAGTACTTC.

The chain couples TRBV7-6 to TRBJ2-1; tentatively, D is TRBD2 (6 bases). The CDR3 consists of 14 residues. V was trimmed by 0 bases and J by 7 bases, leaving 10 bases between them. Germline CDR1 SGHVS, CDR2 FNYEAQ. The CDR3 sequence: CASSLAASVNEQFF. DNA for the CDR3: TGTGCCAGCAGCTTAGCGGCTAGCGTTAATGAGCAGTTCTTC.

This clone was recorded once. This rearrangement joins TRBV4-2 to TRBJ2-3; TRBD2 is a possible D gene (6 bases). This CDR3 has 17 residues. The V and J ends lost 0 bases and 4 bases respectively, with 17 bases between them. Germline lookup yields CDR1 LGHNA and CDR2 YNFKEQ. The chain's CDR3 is CASSQDSRGSGPDTQYF. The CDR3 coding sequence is TGTGCCAGCAGCCAAGATAGTCGGGGGTCGGGCCCAGATACGCAGTATTTT.

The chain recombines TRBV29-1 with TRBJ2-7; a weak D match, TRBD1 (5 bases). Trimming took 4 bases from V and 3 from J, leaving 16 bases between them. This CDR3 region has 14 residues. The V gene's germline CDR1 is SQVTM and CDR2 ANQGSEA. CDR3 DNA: TGCAGCGTTGGCCTGAACGAAGACAGCTACGAGCAGTACTTC. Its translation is CSVGLNEDSYEQYF.

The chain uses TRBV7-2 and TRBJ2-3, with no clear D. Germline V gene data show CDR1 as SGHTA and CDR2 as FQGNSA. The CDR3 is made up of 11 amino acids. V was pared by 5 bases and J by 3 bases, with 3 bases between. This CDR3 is CASSVTDTQYF. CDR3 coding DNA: TGTGCCAGCAGCGTAACAGATACGCAGTATTTT.

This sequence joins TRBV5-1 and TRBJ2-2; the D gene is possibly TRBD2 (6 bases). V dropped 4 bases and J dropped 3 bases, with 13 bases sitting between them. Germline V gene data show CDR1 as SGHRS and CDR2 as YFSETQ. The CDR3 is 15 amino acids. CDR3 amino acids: CASSPAGQDTGELFF. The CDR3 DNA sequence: TGCGCCAGCAGCCCGGCGGGGCAAGACACCGGGGAGCTGTTTTTT. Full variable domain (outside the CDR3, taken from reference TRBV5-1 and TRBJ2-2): KAGVTQTPRYLIKTRGQQVTLSCSPISGHRSVSWYQQTPGQGLQFLFEYFSETQRNKGNFPGRFSGRQFSNSRSEMNVSTLELGDSALYLCASSPAGQDTGELFFGEGSRLTVL.

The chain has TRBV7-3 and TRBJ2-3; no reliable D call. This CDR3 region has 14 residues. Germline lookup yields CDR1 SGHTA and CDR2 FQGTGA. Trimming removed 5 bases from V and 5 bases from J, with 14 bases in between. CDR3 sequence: CASSQTNFGDTQYF. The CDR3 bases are TGTGCCAGCAGCCAAACTAATTTTGGAGATACGCAGTATTTT. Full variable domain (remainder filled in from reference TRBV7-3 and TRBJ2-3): GAGVSQTPSNKVTEKGKYVELRCDPISGHTALYWYRQSLGQGPEFLIYFQGTGAADDSGLPNDRFFAVRPEGSVSTLKIQRTERGDSAVYLCASSQTNFGDTQYFGPGTRLTVL.

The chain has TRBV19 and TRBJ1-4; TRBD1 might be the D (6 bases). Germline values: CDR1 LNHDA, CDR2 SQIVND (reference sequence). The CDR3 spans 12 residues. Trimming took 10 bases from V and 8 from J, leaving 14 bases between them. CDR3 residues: CATRAGGEKLFF. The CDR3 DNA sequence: TGTGCCACGCGTGCGGGGGGCGAAAAACTGTTTTTT.

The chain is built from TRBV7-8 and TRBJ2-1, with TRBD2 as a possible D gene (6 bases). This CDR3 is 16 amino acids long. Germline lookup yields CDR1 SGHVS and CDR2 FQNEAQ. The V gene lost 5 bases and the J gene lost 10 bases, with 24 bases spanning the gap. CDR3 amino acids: CASSPLGGTARREQFF. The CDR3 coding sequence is TGTGCCAGCAGCCCCCTGGGGGGTACCGCAAGGCGGGAGCAGTTCTTC.

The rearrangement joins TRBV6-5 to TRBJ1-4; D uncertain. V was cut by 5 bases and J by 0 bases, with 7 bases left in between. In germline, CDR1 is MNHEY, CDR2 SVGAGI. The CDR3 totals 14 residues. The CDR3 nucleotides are TGTGCCAGCAGTCGGACGACAACTAATGAAAAACTGTTTTTT. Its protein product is CASSRTTTNEKLFF.

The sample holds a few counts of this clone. The CDR3 sequence is CASSTTPTGGAVGYTF. In DNA form, the CDR3 reads TGTGCCAGCAGTACGACCCCGACAGGGGGCGCGGTTGGCTACACCTTC. The chain combines TRBV27 with TRBJ1-2; 10 bases fit TRBD1. The V segment lost 5 bases and the J segment 7 bases; nucleotides outside the gene matches: 13. CDR1 is MNHEY and CDR2 is SMNVEV in the germline V gene (reference sequence). The CDR3 has 16 residues.

The CDR3 loop is CASSSDRAREAFF. The DNA of the CDR3 is TGTGCCAGCAGTTCCGACCGAGCCCGTGAAGCTTTCTTT. This chain connects TRBV7-2 to TRBJ1-1; no definite D call. The V gene lost 6 bases and the J gene lost 7 bases, with 15 bases spanning the gap. CDR1 and CDR2 from the germline V gene are SGHTA and FQGNSA. The CDR3 consists of 13 residues.

The CDR3 bases are TGTGCCTGGAGTGTACCGGCAATAGGAAAACTGTTTTTT. Translation: CAWSVPAIGKLFF. This chain connects TRBV30 to TRBJ1-4, with unresolved D. The CDR3 runs to 13 residues. From germline, CDR1 is GTSNPN and CDR2 SVGIG (reference sequence). Trimming cost V 0 bases and J 10 bases, with 12 bases left between them.

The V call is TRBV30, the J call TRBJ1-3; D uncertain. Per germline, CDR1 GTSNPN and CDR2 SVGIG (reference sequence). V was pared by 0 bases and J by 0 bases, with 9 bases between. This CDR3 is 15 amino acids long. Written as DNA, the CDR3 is TGTGCCTGGAGTGTACCGCCCAACTCTGGAAACACCATATATTTT. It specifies CAWSVPPNSGNTIYF.

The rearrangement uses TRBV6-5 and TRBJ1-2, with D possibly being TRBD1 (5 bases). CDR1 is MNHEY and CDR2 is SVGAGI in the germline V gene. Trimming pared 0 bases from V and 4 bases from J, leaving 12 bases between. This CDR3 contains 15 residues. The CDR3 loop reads CASSYSRDGTYGYTF. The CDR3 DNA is TGTGCCAGCAGTTACTCCCGGGACGGAACCTATGGCTACACCTTC.

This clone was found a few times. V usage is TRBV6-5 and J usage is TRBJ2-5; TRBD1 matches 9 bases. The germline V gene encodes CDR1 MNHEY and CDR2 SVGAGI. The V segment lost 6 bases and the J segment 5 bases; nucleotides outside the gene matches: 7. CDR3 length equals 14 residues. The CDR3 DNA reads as TGTGCCAGCAGCGGCGGACAGGGGTTCGAGACCCAGTACTTC. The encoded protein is CASSGGQGFETQYF.

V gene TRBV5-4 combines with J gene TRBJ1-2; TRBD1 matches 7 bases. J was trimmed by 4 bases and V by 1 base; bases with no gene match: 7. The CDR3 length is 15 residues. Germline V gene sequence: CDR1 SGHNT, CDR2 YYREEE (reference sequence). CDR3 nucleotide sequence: TGTGCCAGCAGCTTGACGACAGGGAGGGCCTATGGCTACACCTTC. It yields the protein CASSLTTGRAYGYTF.

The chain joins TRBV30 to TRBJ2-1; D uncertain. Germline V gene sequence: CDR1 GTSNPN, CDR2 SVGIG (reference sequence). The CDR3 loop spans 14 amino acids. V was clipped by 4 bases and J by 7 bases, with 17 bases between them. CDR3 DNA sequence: TGTGCCTGGACCGCTCTTCACTCAGCAAATGAGCAGTTCTTC. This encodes CAWTALHSANEQFF.